One sample yielded the 7 T cell receptor beta chains listed below, sequenced in a study of breast tumors, draining lymph nodes, adjacent tissues. Axillary draining lymph nodes of breast cancer patients supplied the node samples. MiXCR, run by TCRdb on the multiplex PCR reads, gives a single entry per CDR3 protein. The top ten hold more than 3% of the sample, which has some 120,000 distinct CDR3 sequences, about 20% seen once. The sample was axillary lymph node tissue. These TCRs come from a female donor with breast cancer. Some clones in this sample may be carry-over from other donors' samples.

This clonotype appeared many times. The gene calls are TRBV3-1 and TRBJ2-5; D is undetermined. Per the germline V gene, CDR1 is LGHDT and CDR2 is YNNKEL (reference sequence). Trimming pared 0 bases from V and 7 bases from J, leaving 0 bases between. This CDR3 spans 10 amino acids. The CDR3, as DNA: TGTGCCAGCAGCCAAGAGACCCAGTACTTC. This encodes CASSQETQYF.

This clonotype has ten or more counts. The V call is TRBV6-6, the J call TRBJ2-1, with TRBD2 matching 10 bases. This CDR3 has 14 residues. V trimming: 7 bases; J trimming: 10 bases; junction bases outside the gene matches: 10. Germline CDR1 reads MNHNY; CDR2 reads SVGAGI (reference sequence). The CDR3 DNA reads TGTGCCAGCATTGGTTCTAGCGGGAGTTGGGAGCAGTTCTTC. Protein sequence: CASIGSSGSWEQFF.

For this clonotype: Possible read error: a much larger clone is one base away. The chain combines TRBV9 with TRBJ2-3; 11 bases line up with TRBD1. CDR1 and CDR2 (germline): SGDLS, YYNGEE. CDR3 length equals 17 residues. CDR3: CASSVAGTGGLTDTQCF. In DNA form, the CDR3 reads TGTGCCAGCAGCGTAGCCGGGACAGGGGGGTTGACAGATACGCAGTGTTTT.

About this clonotype itself: With a much larger clone just one base away, this may be a read error. The gene calls are TRBV24-1 and TRBJ2-2, with D hard to call. V was shortened by 5 bases and J by 6 bases, with 12 bases between the two germline ends. The length of the CDR3 is 14 residues. CDR1 and CDR2 (germline): KGHDR, SFDVKD. The CDR3 region has the DNA TGTGCCACCAGTGGCGAGGTTATCGCCGGGGAGCTGTTTTTT. Its translation: CATSGEVIAGELFF.

On this clonotype: A much bigger clone sits one base away, suggesting this may be a read error. V gene TRBV5-1 combines with J gene TRBJ2-1, with 11 bases aligning to TRBD2. Germline assignment: CDR1 SGHRS and CDR2 YFSETQ. There are 17 residues in the CDR3. In DNA form, the CDR3 reads TGCGCCAGCGGCTTGAATTTTGGGACTAGCGGAATCAATGAGCAGTTCTTC. Protein sequence: CASGLNFGTSGINEQFF.

This clonotype was seen repeatedly, ten times or more. The J gene is TRBJ2-3, the V gene TRBV10-1, with D perhaps matching TRBD1 (7 bases). Between the trimmed V and J ends, which lost 2 bases and 3 bases, there was a span of 12 bases. In germline, CDR1 is WNHNN, CDR2 SYGVQD (reference sequence). The CDR3 totals 15 residues. The CDR3 sequence: CASSEGRGRTDTQYF. The CDR3 DNA reads TGCGCCAGCAGTGAGGGCAGGGGGAGGACAGATACGCAGTATTTT.

At least ten counts were recorded for this clonotype. The V call is TRBV20-1, the J call TRBJ2-7; 8 nucleotides agree with TRBD1. The CDR3 contains 14 residues. Germline lookup yields CDR1 DFQATT and CDR2 SNEGSKA (reference sequence). The V and J ends lost 8 bases and 5 bases, in that order; junction bases with no gene match: 14. CDR3 in amino acids: CSYRPGQAFNEQYF. CDR3 sequence (DNA): TGCAGTTACAGGCCGGGACAGGCTTTCAACGAGCAGTACTTC.